The clone carrying this TCR beta chain occurred a few times. Its specificity is unknown. V was clipped by 0 bases and J by 0 bases, with 10 bases between them. Germline V gene lookup returns CDR1 SGDLS and CDR2 YYNGEE. CDR3 size: 16 residues. The collection from each donor was one heparinised blood draw averaging roughly 100 mL. CD4+ naive, central memory, regulatory and stem cell-like memory cells were sorted via CD45RO/CCR7/CD25/CD127/CD95/CD27. The record originates from a study of beta chain features in type 1 diabetes. Investigators reverse transcribed all isolated RNA, so they sequenced expressed TCRB transcripts. TCRdb's copy holds only in-frame clones and misses some; the assay was immunoSEQ multiplex PCR. The sample lists around 690,000 clones, roughly an eighth occurring once. Study-level results: cDNA-based sequencing might over-represent cells highly expressing TCR. For patients and controls alike, PCR might favor shorter templates to the same degree. For Type 1 diabetes patients, all four CD4+ subsets carried TCRB CDR3s that were moderately but significantly shorter.

What was sequenced was naive CD4+ T cells from blood. This TCR was sampled from a man in his thirties or forties with type 1 diabetes. This sequence joins TRBV9 and TRBJ2-1; D is ambiguous. In DNA, the CDR3 is TGTGCCAGCAGCGTAGCTGAACGTCCCTCCTACAATGAGCAGTTCTTC. It translates to CASSVAERPSYNEQFF.